The 22 T cell receptor beta chains given below trace back to one sample, sequenced in a study of control samples from healthy donors and cancer patients. Sequencing was performed with immunoSEQ multiplex PCR; in TCRdb, only in-frame clones are kept and a portion is missing. The top ten clones hold about 3.2% of a sample with about 130,000 clones, about 88% of them seen once. Sample: blood. These receptors were taken from a man aged 45-65 years in good health.

This clone has a handful of counts. The chain joins TRBV6-5 to TRBJ2-5; 10 nucleotides match TRBD2. The CDR3 has 15 amino acids. Germline-derived CDR1 and CDR2 are MNHEY and SVGAGI. V shed 5 bases, J shed 4 bases, and the junction held 7 bases outside the gene matches. In nucleotides, the CDR3 is TGTGCCAGCAGTCGGAGCGGGGGGGCCCGAGAGACCCAGTACTTC. Its translation: CASSRSGGARETQYF.

The J gene is TRBJ2-3, the V gene TRBV30, with D uncertain. This CDR3 region has 14 residues. With 0 bases removed from V and 0 bases from J, the gap between germline ends came to 7 bases. Germline V lookup: CDR1 GTSNPN, CDR2 SVGIG (reference sequence). The DNA of the CDR3 is TGTGCCTGGAGTGTACGTCGGAGCACAGATACGCAGTATTTT. It translates to CAWSVRRSTDTQYF.

The rearrangement uses TRBV13 and TRBJ2-5, with TRBD2 identical over 8 bases. Germline V gene lookup returns CDR1 PRHDT and CDR2 FYEKMQ (reference sequence). This CDR3 region has 17 residues. J gave up 5 bases and V 0 bases, and 11 bases lay outside the gene matches. The CDR3 nucleotides are TGTGCCAGCAGCTTAGGGGGCGCGACGGGGGGGCAGGAGACCCAGTACTTC. As protein: CASSLGGATGGQETQYF.

In this sample, this clone turned up once. This chain connects TRBV21-1 to TRBJ2-5; the DNA was not used to check the table's D call, TRBD2. TRBV21-1 is a known pseudogene. This CDR3 has 16 residues. The chain's CDR3 is CASSPGGFPHRETQYF. The CDR3 bases are TGTGCCAGCAGCCCCGGAGGGTTCCCGCATCGGGAGACCCAGTACTTC.

This clone was seen a few times. V is TRBV4-1 and J is TRBJ2-3, with 8 bases that match TRBD2. V lost 0 bases and J lost 3; bases outside the gene matches: 5. The CDR3 spans 16 residues. Per germline, CDR1 MGHRA and CDR2 YSYEKL. The CDR3 spells CASSQDPGLETDTQYF. DNA for the CDR3: TGCGCCAGCAGCCAAGACCCGGGACTAGAGACAGATACGCAGTATTTT.

The V gene is TRBV6-5, the J gene TRBJ2-3, with TRBD1 as a possible D gene (5 bases). Trimming cost V 7 bases and J 1 base, with 15 bases left between them. The germline V gene has CDR1 MNHEY and CDR2 SVGAGI. This CDR3 is 15 amino acids long. The CDR3 nucleotides are TGTGCCAGCAACGTAGGTCTAGGGGGCACAGATACGCAGTATTTT. Amino acid sequence: CASNVGLGGTDTQYF.

This clone occurred a few times. This chain links TRBV5-4 with TRBJ1-2; possibly TRBD1 for D (6 bases). This CDR3 is built from 17 residues. The V gene's germline CDR1 is SGHNT and CDR2 YYREEE (reference sequence). V lost 0 bases and J lost 4, with 19 bases in between. In DNA, the CDR3 is TGTGCCAGCAGCTTGGAAATGGACAGATTTTTCCTCTATGGCTACACCTTC. It codes for CASSLEMDRFFLYGYTF. The full variable domain, with the rest looked up from reference TRBV5-4 and TRBJ1-2, is ETGVTQSPTHLIKTRGQQVTLRCSSQSGHNTVSWYQQALGQGPQFIFQYYREEENGRGNFPPRFSGLQFPNYSSELNVNALELDDSALYLCASSLEMDRFFLYGYTFGSGTRLTVV.

This clone showed up just once. The V call is TRBV24-1, the J call TRBJ1-5, with 9 nucleotides matching TRBD1. J gave up 6 bases and V 4 bases, and 6 bases lay outside the gene matches. This CDR3 has 15 amino acids. The germline V gene has CDR1 KGHDR and CDR2 SFDVKD. The CDR3 DNA follows: TGTGCCACCAGTGAAGGACAGGGGCTGGGTCAGCCCCAGCATTTT. It specifies CATSEGQGLGQPQHF.

The chain employs TRBV27 and TRBJ1-5; D is unclear. CDR1 is MNHEY and CDR2 is SMNVEV in the germline V gene (reference sequence). This CDR3 contains 15 residues. V was pared by 3 bases and J by 3 bases, with 12 bases between. The CDR3 spells CASSFQDGTNQPQHF. In DNA form, the CDR3 reads TGTGCCAGCAGTTTCCAGGACGGAACCAATCAGCCCCAGCATTTT.

This chain uses TRBV24-1 with TRBJ2-1, with TRBD2 matching over 8 bases. CDR1 is KGHDR and CDR2 is SFDVKD in the germline V gene. Trimming at V came to 3 bases and at J to 0 bases, leaving 6 bases not matched to a gene. The CDR3 length is 17 residues. The CDR3 DNA is TGTGCCACCAGTGATCGCGGGGGGCTTAGCTCCTACAATGAGCAGTTCTTC. This translates into CATSDRGGLSSYNEQFF.

The gene calls are TRBV2 and TRBJ2-2, with D perhaps matching TRBD2 (6 bases). This CDR3 spans 16 amino acids. V lost 5 bases and J lost 0, with 13 bases in between. Germline CDR1 reads SNHLY; CDR2 reads FYNNEI. The CDR3 sequence: CASSRSSAANTGELFF. The CDR3 DNA follows: TGTGCCAGCAGTAGGTCTAGCGCCGCGAACACCGGGGAGCTGTTTTTT.

The chain uses TRBV7-2 and TRBJ2-7; TRBD2 matches 9 bases. The germline V gene encodes CDR1 SGHTA and CDR2 FQGNSA. The CDR3 spans 16 residues. J was trimmed by 2 bases and V by 1 base; bases with no gene match: 6. The CDR3 here is CASSLGLAGATYEQYF. CDR3 bases: TGTGCCAGCAGCTTAGGCTTAGCGGGGGCCACCTACGAGCAGTACTTC.

The rearrangement uses TRBV28 and TRBJ2-1, with D perhaps matching TRBD1 (6 bases). The V gene's germline CDR1 is MDHEN and CDR2 SYDVKM. There are 13 residues in the CDR3. V lost 6 bases and J lost 7, with 13 bases in between. CDR3 sequence (DNA): TGTGCCAGCAGCTACAGGGTACCGAATGAGCAGTTCTTC. Amino acids: CASSYRVPNEQFF.

V usage is TRBV6-5 and J usage is TRBJ2-5, with 9 bases identical to TRBD2. The CDR3 has 15 residues. After removal of 2 bases from V and 5 bases from J, the junction contained 6 bases not matched to a gene. Per germline, CDR1 MNHEY and CDR2 SVGAGI. CDR3 nucleotides: TGTGCCAGCAGTTACGGAGCGGGGGGTGCTGAGACCCAGTACTTC. This codes for CASSYGAGGAETQYF.

The rearrangement uses TRBV7-2 and TRBJ2-3; D is ambiguous. Trimming took 4 bases from V and 4 from J, leaving 12 bases between them. Germline V CDR1 and CDR2: SGHTA, FQGNSA. CDR3 length: 14 amino acids. The CDR3 sequence is CASSSLGSPDTQYF. CDR3 in DNA: TGTGCCAGCAGCTCTCTGGGTTCACCAGATACGCAGTATTTT.

The rearrangement joins TRBV29-1 to TRBJ2-7, with 9 positions matching TRBD1. V dropped 0 bases and J dropped 4; count of bases not matched to a gene: 7. This CDR3 contains 15 residues. Germline V gene lookup returns CDR1 SQVTM and CDR2 ANQGSEA. The DNA for the CDR3 is TGCAGCGTTGAAGATCAGACAGGGGGACTGTACGAGCAGTACTTC. It codes for CSVEDQTGGLYEQYF.

Concerning this clone: Other DNA sequences of this sample code for an identical CDR3. The chain links TRBV18 to TRBJ2-7; D is uncertain. CDR3 size: 13 residues. Trimming cost V 0 bases and J 1 base, with 4 bases left between them. Germline V gene sequence: CDR1 KGHSH, CDR2 LQKENI. CDR3 nucleotide sequence: TGTGCCAGCTCACCACCTCGGTCCTACGAGCAGTACTTC. This codes for CASSPPRSYEQYF.

V usage is TRBV7-8 and J usage is TRBJ2-1; D is undetermined. CDR3 size: 12 residues. Germline V CDR1 and CDR2: SGHVS, FQNEAQ. V lost 5 bases and J lost 7, with 9 bases in between. The DNA for the CDR3 is TGTGCCAGCAGCCACCCCAGGAATGAGCAGTTCTTC. Translation gives CASSHPRNEQFF.

The V and J genes are TRBV20-1 and TRBJ1-5; D is possibly TRBD1 (5 bases). The CDR3 length is 14 residues. The V end was cut by 3 bases, the J end by 5 bases, with 14 bases between. Germline lookup yields CDR1 DFQATT and CDR2 SNEGSKA (reference sequence). CDR3 coding DNA: TGCAGTGCTAGTATTAGTAGAGGGGATCAGCCCCAGCATTTT. This codes for CSASISRGDQPQHF.

The chain employs TRBV3-1 (or the pseudogene TRBV3-2) and TRBJ1-3; the D gene is possibly TRBD1 (6 bases). V shed 5 bases and J shed 1 base, with 9 bases lying between them. Germline-derived CDR1 and CDR2 are LGHDT and YNNKEL (reference sequence). CDR3 length: 14 amino acids. The CDR3 loop is CASSWTDSGNTIYF. In nucleotides, the CDR3 is TGTGCCAGCAGCTGGACAGATTCTGGAAACACCATATATTTT.

CDR3 sequence reads: CASRAGTGDTGELFF. As DNA, the CDR3 is TGTGCCAGCAGGGCGGGGACAGGGGACACCGGGGAGCTGTTTTTT. V is TRBV6-5 and J is TRBJ2-2, with TRBD1 matching 10 bases. Germline trimming cut 6 bases from V and 3 bases from J; bases unmatched to any gene: 4. CDR3 size: 15 residues. Germline V lookup: CDR1 MNHEY, CDR2 SVGAGI.

This clone was seen only a few times. The rearrangement joins TRBV5-1 to TRBJ1-6; D not resolved. Trimming removed 4 bases at V and 10 bases at J, with 15 bases between. The germline V gene has CDR1 SGHRS and CDR2 YFSETQ. The CDR3 is 14 amino acids. CDR3 loop: CASSRSGLESPLHF. The CDR3 bases are TGCGCCAGCAGCCGGTCGGGGTTAGAATCACCCCTCCACTTT.